This T cell receptor (beta chain) appears in the sequencing data of a study of shared clonotypes between healthy human individuals. Study-wide points: Clonotype sharing among donors, it was expected, would be affected by sequencing depth.

Here immunoSEQ multiplex PCR was the method, and the copy in TCRdb shows in-frame clones only, minus some. In the table there are about 490,000 clones, 79% of which are singletons. This clone was observed once. Its specificity is unknown. Germline CDR1 is SGHTA and CDR2 is FQGNSA. V was clipped by 3 bases and J by 6 bases; unmatched bases: 2. CDR3 length equals 14 residues. Donors were Caucasian adults residing in Nashville, Tennessee, USA. Sample: PBMCs. V and J are TRBV7-2 and TRBJ2-4; the match to TRBD2 covers 10 bases. The origin of this receptor is a woman in her forties in good health. Some clones in this sample may be carry-over from other donors' samples. CDR3 coding DNA: TGTGCCAGCAGCTTCAGACTAGCGGGAAACATTCAGTACTTC. Protein sequence: CASSFRLAGNIQYF.